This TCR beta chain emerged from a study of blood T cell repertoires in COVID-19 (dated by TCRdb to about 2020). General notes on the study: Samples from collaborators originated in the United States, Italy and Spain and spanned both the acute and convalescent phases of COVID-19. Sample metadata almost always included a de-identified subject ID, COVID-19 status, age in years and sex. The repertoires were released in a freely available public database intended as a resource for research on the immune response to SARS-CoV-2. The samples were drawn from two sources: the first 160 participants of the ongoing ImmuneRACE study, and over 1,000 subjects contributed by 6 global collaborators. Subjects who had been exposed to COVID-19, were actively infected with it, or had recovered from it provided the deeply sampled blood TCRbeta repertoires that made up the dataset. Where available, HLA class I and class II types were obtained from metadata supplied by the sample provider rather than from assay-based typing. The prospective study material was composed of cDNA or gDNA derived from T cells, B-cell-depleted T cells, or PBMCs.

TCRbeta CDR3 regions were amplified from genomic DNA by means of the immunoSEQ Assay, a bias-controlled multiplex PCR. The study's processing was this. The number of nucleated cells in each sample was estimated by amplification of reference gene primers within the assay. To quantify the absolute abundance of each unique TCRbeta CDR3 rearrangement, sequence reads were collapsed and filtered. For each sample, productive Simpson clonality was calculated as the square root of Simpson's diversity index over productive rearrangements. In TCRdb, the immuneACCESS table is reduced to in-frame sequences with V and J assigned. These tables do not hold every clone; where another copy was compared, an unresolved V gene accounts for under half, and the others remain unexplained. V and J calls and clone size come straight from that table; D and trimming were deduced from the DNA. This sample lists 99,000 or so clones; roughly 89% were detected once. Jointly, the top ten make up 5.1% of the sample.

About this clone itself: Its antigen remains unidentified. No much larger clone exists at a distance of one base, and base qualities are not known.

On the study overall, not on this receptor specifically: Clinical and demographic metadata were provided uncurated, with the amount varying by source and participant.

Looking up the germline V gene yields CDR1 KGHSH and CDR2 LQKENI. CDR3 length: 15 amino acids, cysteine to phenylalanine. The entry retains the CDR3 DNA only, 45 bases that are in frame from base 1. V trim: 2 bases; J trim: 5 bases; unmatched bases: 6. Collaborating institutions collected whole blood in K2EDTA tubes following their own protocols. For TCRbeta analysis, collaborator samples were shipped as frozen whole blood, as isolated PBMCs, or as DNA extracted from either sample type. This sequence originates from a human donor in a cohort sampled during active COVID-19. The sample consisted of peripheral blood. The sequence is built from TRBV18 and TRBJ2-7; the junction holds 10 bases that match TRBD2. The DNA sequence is TGTGCCAGCTCACCATTGAGCCTAGCGGGAGACGAGCAGTACTTC. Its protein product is CASSPLSLAGDEQYF.